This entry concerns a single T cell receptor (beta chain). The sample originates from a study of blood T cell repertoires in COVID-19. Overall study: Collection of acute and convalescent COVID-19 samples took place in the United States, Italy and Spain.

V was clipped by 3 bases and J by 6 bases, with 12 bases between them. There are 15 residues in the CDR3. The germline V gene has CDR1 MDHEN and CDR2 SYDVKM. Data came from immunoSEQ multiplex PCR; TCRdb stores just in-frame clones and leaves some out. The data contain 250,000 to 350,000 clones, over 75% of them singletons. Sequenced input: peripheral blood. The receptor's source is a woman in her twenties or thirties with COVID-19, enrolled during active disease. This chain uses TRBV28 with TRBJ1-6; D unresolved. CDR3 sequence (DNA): TGTGCCAGCAGTTTGCCCCGGGGATCTAATTCACCCCTCCACTTT. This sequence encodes CASSLPRGSNSPLHF.